The clone carrying this T cell receptor beta chain was seen repeatedly, ten times or more. No antigen is known for it. Regions amplified from RNA transcripts were the TCR beta CDR3 regions. A set of HTBI primers served as the primers for a first-round RT-PCR of the TCR CDR3. A single record per CDR3 protein comes from TCRdb applying MiXCR to the multiplex PCR reads. The sample consists of 700,000 to 850,000 distinct CDR3 sequences, roughly 32% of them appearing once. With a duration under 2 months, the hyperthyroidism was newly diagnosed in patients aged 18 to 65. Criteria for exclusion of patients were uncontrolled infection, other autoimmune disease, pregnancy or lactation. The data derive from a study of T cells in Graves' hyperthyroidism and ophthalmopathy. Germline lookup yields CDR1 SGDLS and CDR2 YYNGEE. The CDR3 loop spans 15 amino acids. With V trimmed by 0 bases and J by 4 bases, 3 bases remained unmatched.

Whole-study results and caveats: Blood also showed most of the thyroid clonotypes that were expanded above 0.001.

This chain connects TRBV9 to TRBJ2-2, with 7 bases that match TRBD1. Source material: blood. This clonotype was obtained from a woman aged 40 to 50 with Graves' hyperthyroidism. In DNA, the CDR3 is TGTGCCAGCAGCGTAGAGGGGGCCGGCACCGGGGAGCTGTTTTTT. Its translation: CASSVEGAGTGELFF.